Shown below are 16 T cell receptor beta chains from a single sample sequenced in a study of regulatory T cells in long-lasting Graves disease. Both iRepertoire HTBI primers and Arm-PCR of CDR3 regions were used to build the TCR beta libraries. TCRdb processed the multiplex PCR reads anew with MiXCR; each CDR3 protein has one entry. Of a few hundred thousand distinct CDR3 sequences in the sample, approximately 21% were seen once. Time point in this sample: persistent/refractory GD, antithyroid drugs over 5 years with positive TRAb. RNA isolated from PBMCs was used to make the TCR library. Source: peripheral blood mononuclear cells (PBMCs), taken when the disease was refractory, from a patient treated with antithyroid drugs. The receptors come from a female donor with Graves disease.

This clonotype has a handful of counts. This chain links TRBV20-1 with TRBJ2-7; the match to TRBD2 covers 13 bases. In germline, CDR1 is DFQATT, CDR2 SNEGSKA (reference sequence). This CDR3 contains 15 residues. Unmatched junction bases numbered 6, after V lost 5 bases and J lost 2 bases. CDR3 residues: CSALRTSGRAYEQYF. The CDR3, as DNA: TGCAGTGCTCTTCGGACTAGCGGGAGAGCCTACGAGCAGTACTTC.

V is TRBV7-3 and J is TRBJ2-5, with a tentative D call TRBD1 (6 bases). Germline V CDR1 and CDR2: SGHTA, FQGTGA. The CDR3 runs to 13 residues. Between the trimmed V and J ends, which lost 7 bases and 3 bases, there was a span of 12 bases. The CDR3 DNA sequence: TGTGCCAGCACTTCCCCAGGGGAAGAGACCCAGTACTTC. Amino acids: CASTSPGEETQYF. The whole variable domain, remainder taken from reference TRBV7-3 and TRBJ2-5, is GAGVSQTPSNKVTEKGKYVELRCDPISGHTALYWYRQSLGQGPEFLIYFQGTGAADDSGLPNDRFFAVRPEGSVSTLKIQRTERGDSAVYLCASTSPGEETQYFGPGTRLLVL.

The rearrangement links TRBV9 to TRBJ2-7; 11 bases are shared with TRBD2. Trimming removed 4 bases from V and 6 bases from J; junction bases left unmatched: 9. The germline V gene has CDR1 SGDLS and CDR2 YYNGEE. The CDR3 extends over 15 amino acids. The CDR3 nucleotides read TGTGCCAGCAGCCCGGGACTAGCGGACTCCGGCGAGCAGTACTTC. Protein product: CASSPGLADSGEQYF.

In this sample, this clonotype turned up a few times. This chain links TRBV20-1 with TRBJ2-2; maybe TRBD2 (5 bases). Trimming removed 5 bases from V and 4 bases from J, with 14 bases in between. This CDR3 contains 14 residues. Germline lookup yields CDR1 DFQATT and CDR2 SNEGSKA (reference sequence). As DNA, the CDR3 is TGCAGTGCTCGCGGGCCCCGATCCACCGGGGAGCTGTTTTTT. Encoded protein: CSARGPRSTGELFF.

V is TRBV7-2 and J is TRBJ1-1; TRBD1 matches 10 bases. Trimming cost V 6 bases and J 5 bases; bases outside gene matches: 6. Germline V gene lookup returns CDR1 SGHTA and CDR2 FQGNSA. The CDR3 has 14 residues. The CDR3 DNA sequence: TGTGCCAGCAGGCCGGGACAGGGGTGGACTGAAGCTTTCTTT. It translates to CASRPGQGWTEAFF.

The genes are TRBV7-2 and TRBJ2-1; TRBD1 might be the D (6 bases). CDR1 is SGHTA, CDR2 FQGNSA, per germline. Trimming stripped 4 bases from V and 7 bases from J, with 14 bases between. The CDR3 consists of 14 residues. The CDR3 DNA is TGTGCCAGCAGCTCACAGGGTTTTTCGAATGAGCAGTTCTTC. As protein: CASSSQGFSNEQFF.

The V call is TRBV9, the J call TRBJ1-1; D uncertain. Deletions cut 1 base from V and 2 bases from J, with 9 bases between. This CDR3 has 14 residues. CDR1 is SGDLS and CDR2 is YYNGEE in the germline V gene. CDR3 in DNA: TGTGCCAGCAGCGTACGTACAGAAAACACTGAAGCTTTCTTT. As protein: CASSVRTENTEAFF. The full variable domain, rest sourced from reference TRBV9 and TRBJ1-1, is DSGVTQTPKHLITATGQRVTLRCSPRSGDLSVYWYQQSLDQGLQFLIQYYNGEERAKGNILERFSAQQFPDLHSELNLSSLELGDSALYFCASSVRTENTEAFFGQGTRLTVV.

The V call is TRBV20-1, the J call TRBJ2-7, with 8 bases matching TRBD1. V was pared by 0 bases and J by 4 bases, with 11 bases of the junction left unmatched. This CDR3 comprises 16 residues. Germline CDR1 reads DFQATT; CDR2 reads SNEGSKA (reference sequence). The CDR3 DNA reads TGCAGTGCTAGAGACCAGGGGGCAGCCCTGGGGTACGAGCAGTACTTC. It encodes CSARDQGAALGYEQYF.

This clonotype occurred a few times. The rearrangement links TRBV5-6 to TRBJ2-5, with D uncertain. The CDR3 consists of 14 residues. V dropped 2 bases and J dropped 5 bases, with 13 bases sitting between them. Germline V gene data show CDR1 as SGHDT and CDR2 as YYEEEE. CDR3 coding DNA: TGTGCCAGCAGCTTAGCAGGAAACACGGAGACCCAGTACTTC. Encoded protein: CASSLAGNTETQYF.

This clonotype was seen ten or more times. This rearrangement joins TRBV28 to TRBJ1-1; no definite D call. The CDR3 has 14 amino acids. CDR1 is MDHEN, CDR2 SYDVKM, per germline. Trimming stripped 3 bases from V and 7 bases from J, with 15 bases between. CDR3 sequence (DNA): TGTGCCAGCAGTTTGTATAGGGATGAGGATGAAGCTTTCTTT. Amino acids: CASSLYRDEDEAFF.

This clonotype occurred many times. The rearrangement uses TRBV24-1 and TRBJ1-1, with D maybe TRBD1 (6 bases). There are 13 residues in the CDR3. CDR1 and CDR2 from the germline V gene are KGHDR and SFDVKD. V dropped 4 bases and J dropped 9 bases, with 14 bases sitting between them. The CDR3 bases are TGTGCCACCAGTGAGCCTGACAGGAACCAAGCTTTCTTT. Amino acid sequence: CATSEPDRNQAFF.

This clonotype was seen only a few times. The gene calls are TRBV6-4 and TRBJ1-1; D gene unclear. Germline assignment: CDR1 MRHNA and CDR2 SNTAGT. Between the trimmed V and J ends, which lost 3 bases and 4 bases, there was a span of 12 bases. CDR3 length: 14 amino acids. Here the CDR3 DNA reads TGTGCCAGCAGTGAGAGTGGAGGACGCACTGAAGCTTTCTTT. Translating it yields CASSESGGRTEAFF.

The gene calls are TRBV7-2 and TRBJ1-2, with TRBD1 matching over 10 bases. V lost 1 base, J lost 4 bases, and 3 bases stayed unmatched. This CDR3 region has 15 residues. From germline, CDR1 is SGHTA and CDR2 FQGNSA. The CDR3 reads CASSLGDRGGYGYTF. The CDR3 region has the DNA TGTGCCAGCAGCTTAGGGGACAGGGGCGGCTATGGCTACACCTTC.

This clonotype appeared many times. The chain carries TRBV28 and TRBJ1-5; TRBD1 is a possible D gene (5 bases). Germline V gene sequence: CDR1 MDHEN, CDR2 SYDVKM. The CDR3 totals 18 residues. V gave up 5 bases and J gave up 0 bases, with 20 bases separating them. The CDR3 DNA follows: TGTGCCAGCAGTGGACCCGGGACGGGACCTTATAGCAATCAGCCCCAGCATTTT. Translated: CASSGPGTGPYSNQPQHF. Full variable domain (remainder filled in from reference TRBV28 and TRBJ1-5): DVKVTQSSRYLVKRTGEKVFLECVQDMDHENMFWYRQDPGLGLRLIYFSYDVKMKEKGDIPEGYSVSREKKERFSLILESASTNQTSMYLCASSGPGTGPYSNQPQHFGDGTRLSIL.

This clonotype has a count of ten or more. This sequence joins TRBV28 and TRBJ1-2; unclear D gene. Per the germline V gene, CDR1 is MDHEN and CDR2 is SYDVKM. There are 15 residues in the CDR3. V lost 6 bases and J lost 3, with 17 bases in between. The DNA of the CDR3 is TGTGCCAGCAGCCCTTCGGGTCTCTGGGACTATGGCTACACCTTC. Its protein is CASSPSGLWDYGYTF.

The chain combines TRBV20-1 with TRBJ1-2; D uncertain. The CDR3 covers 13 residues. Per the germline V gene, CDR1 is DFQATT and CDR2 is SNEGSKA (reference sequence). V shed 3 bases and J shed 1 base, with 9 bases lying between them. The CDR3 nucleotides are TGCAGTGCTAGGAATGAGAATAACTATGGCTACACCTTC. Protein product: CSARNENNYGYTF.